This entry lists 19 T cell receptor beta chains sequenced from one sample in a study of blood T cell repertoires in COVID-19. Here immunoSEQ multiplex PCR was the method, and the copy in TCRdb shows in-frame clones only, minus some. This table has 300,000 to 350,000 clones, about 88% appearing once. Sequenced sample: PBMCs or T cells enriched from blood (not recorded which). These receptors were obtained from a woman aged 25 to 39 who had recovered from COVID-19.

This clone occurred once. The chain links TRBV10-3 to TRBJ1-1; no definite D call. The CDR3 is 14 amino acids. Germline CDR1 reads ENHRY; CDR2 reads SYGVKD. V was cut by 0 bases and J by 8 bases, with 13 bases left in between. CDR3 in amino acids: CAISESEGPPEAFF. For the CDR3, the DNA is TGTGCCATCAGTGAGTCGGAGGGCCCCCCCGAAGCTTTCTTT.

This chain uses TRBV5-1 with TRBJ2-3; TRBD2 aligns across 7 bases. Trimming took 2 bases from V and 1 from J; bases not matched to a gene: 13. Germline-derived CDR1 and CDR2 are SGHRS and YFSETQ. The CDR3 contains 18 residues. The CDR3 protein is CASSFGDTRGDGTDTQYF. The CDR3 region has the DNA TGCGCCAGCAGCTTCGGTGACACCCGGGGGGATGGCACAGATACGCAGTATTTT.

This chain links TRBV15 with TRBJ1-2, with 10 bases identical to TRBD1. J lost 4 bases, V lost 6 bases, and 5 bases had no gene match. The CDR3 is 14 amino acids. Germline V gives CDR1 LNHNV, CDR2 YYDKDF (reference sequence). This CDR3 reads CATRGTGATYGYTF. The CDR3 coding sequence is TGTGCCACCAGGGGGACAGGGGCCACCTATGGCTACACCTTC. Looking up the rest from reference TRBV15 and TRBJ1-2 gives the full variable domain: DAMVIQNPRYQVTQFGKPVTLSCSQTLNHNVMYWYQQKSSQAPKLLFHYYDKDFNNEADTPDNFQSRRPNTSFCFLDIRSPGLGDTAMYLCATRGTGATYGYTFGSGTRLTVV.

CDR3 in DNA: TGTGCCAGCAGTTACGGGACAGGGGCAAACACCATATATTTT. Translated, it gives CASSYGTGANTIYF. The gene calls are TRBV6-5 and TRBJ1-3; TRBD1 agrees at 10 bases. The CDR3 loop spans 14 amino acids. Germline V lookup: CDR1 MNHEY, CDR2 SVGAGI. With V trimmed by 2 bases and J by 6 bases, 1 base remained unmatched.

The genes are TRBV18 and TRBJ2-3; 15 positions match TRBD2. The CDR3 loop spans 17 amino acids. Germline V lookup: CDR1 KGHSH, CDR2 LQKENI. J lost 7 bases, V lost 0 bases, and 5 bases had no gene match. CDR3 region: CASSPPGLAGGWYTQYF. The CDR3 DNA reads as TGTGCCAGCTCACCACCCGGACTAGCGGGGGGGTGGTATACGCAGTATTTT. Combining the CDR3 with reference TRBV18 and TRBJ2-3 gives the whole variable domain NAGVMQNPRHLVRRRGQEARLRCSPMKGHSHVYWYRQLPEEGLKFMVYLQKENIIDESGMPKERFSAEFPKEGPSILRIQQVVRGDSAAYFCASSPPGLAGGWYTQYFGPGTRLTVL.

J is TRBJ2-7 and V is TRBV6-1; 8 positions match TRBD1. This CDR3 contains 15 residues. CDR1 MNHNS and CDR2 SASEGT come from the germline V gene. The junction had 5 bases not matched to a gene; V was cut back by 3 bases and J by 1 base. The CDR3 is CASSDRTGNSYEQYF. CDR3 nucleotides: TGTGCCAGCAGTGATCGGACAGGGAATTCCTACGAGCAGTACTTC.

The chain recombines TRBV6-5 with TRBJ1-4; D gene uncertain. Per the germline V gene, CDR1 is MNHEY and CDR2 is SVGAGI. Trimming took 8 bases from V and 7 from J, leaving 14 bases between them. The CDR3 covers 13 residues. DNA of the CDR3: TGTGCCAGCTACCGTCAATCGGGTGAAAAACTGTTTTTT. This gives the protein CASYRQSGEKLFF.

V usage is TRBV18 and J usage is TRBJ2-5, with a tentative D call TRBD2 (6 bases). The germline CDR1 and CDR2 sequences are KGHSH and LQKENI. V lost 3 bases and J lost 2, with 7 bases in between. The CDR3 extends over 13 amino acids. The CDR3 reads CASSPGRQETQYF. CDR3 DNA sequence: TGTGCCAGCTCACCGGGGAGGCAAGAGACCCAGTACTTC.

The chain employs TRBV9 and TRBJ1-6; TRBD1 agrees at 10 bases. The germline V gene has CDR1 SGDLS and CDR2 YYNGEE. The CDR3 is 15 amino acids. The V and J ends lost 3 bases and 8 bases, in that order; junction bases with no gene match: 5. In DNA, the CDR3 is TGTGCCAGCAGCGACTCCGGGACAGGGGATTCACCCCTCCACTTT. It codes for CASSDSGTGDSPLHF.

Here the CDR3 reads CASSFSSGNTIYF. The CDR3 nucleotides read TGTGCCAGCAGTTTCAGCTCTGGAAACACCATATATTTT. The genes are TRBV28 and TRBJ1-3; D unclear. Germline CDR1 and CDR2: MDHEN and SYDVKM. V lost 3 bases, J lost 0 bases, and 3 bases lay in between. The CDR3 has 13 residues.

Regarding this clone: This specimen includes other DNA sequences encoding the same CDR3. The DNA of the CDR3 is TGTGCCAGCAGCTCCCAAGGAGGCACTGAAGCTTTCTTT. Its protein product is CASSSQGGTEAFF. The chain is built from TRBV7-9 and TRBJ1-1; D remains ambiguous. The CDR3 runs to 13 residues. Looked up from germline, CDR1 is SEHNR and CDR2 is FQNEAQ (reference sequence). Trimming removed 4 bases from V and 4 bases from J, with 10 bases in between.

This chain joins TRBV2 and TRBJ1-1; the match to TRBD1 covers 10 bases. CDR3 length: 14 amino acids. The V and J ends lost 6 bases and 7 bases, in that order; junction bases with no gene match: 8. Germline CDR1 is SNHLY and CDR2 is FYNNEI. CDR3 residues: CASREDRGLDEAFF. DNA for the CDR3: TGTGCCAGCAGAGAGGACAGGGGGTTGGATGAAGCTTTCTTT. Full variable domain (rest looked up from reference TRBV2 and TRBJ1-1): EPEVTQTPSHQVTQMGQEVILRCVPISNHLYFYWYRQILGQKVEFLVSFYNNEISEKSEIFDDQFSVERPDGSNFTLKIRSTKLEDSAMYFCASREDRGLDEAFFGQGTRLTVV.

CDR3 sequence (DNA): TGTGCCAGCAGCCCCTCGGGACAGTTATTCGGAGATACGCAGTATTTT. Residues: CASSPSGQLFGDTQYF. This chain joins TRBV7-2 and TRBJ2-3, with 7 bases matching TRBD1. The germline CDR1 and CDR2 sequences are SGHTA and FQGNSA. This CDR3 has 16 residues. V was pared by 5 bases and J by 5 bases, with 13 bases of the junction left unmatched.

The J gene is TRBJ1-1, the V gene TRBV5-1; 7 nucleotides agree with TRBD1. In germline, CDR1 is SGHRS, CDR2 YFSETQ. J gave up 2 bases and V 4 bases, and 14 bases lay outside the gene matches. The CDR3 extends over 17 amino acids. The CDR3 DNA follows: TGCGCCAGCAGCACGGGACAGACGGCACTTGTAAACACTGAAGCTTTCTTT. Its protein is CASSTGQTALVNTEAFF. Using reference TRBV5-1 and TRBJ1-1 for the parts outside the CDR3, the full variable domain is KAGVTQTPRYLIKTRGQQVTLSCSPISGHRSVSWYQQTPGQGLQFLFEYFSETQRNKGNFPGRFSGRQFSNSRSEMNVSTLELGDSALYLCASSTGQTALVNTEAFFGQGTRLTVV.

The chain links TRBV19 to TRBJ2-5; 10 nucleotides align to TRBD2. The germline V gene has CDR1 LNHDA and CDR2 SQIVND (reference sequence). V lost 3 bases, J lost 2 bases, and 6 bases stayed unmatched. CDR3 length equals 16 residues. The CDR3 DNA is TGTGCCAGTAGTATCCCCCGGACTAGCGGACAAGAGACCCAGTACTTC. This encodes CASSIPRTSGQETQYF.

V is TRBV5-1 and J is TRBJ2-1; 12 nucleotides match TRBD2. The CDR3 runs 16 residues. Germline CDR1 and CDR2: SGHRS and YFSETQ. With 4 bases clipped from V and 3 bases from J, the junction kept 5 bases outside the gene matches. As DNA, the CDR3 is TGCGCCAGCAGCCTAAGACTAGCGGGGGTCTACAATGAGCAGTTCTTC. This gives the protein CASSLRLAGVYNEQFF.

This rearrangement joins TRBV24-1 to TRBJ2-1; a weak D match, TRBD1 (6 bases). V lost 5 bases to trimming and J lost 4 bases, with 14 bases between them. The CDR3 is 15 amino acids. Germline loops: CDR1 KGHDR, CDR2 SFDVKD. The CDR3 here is CATSADSRGYNEQFF. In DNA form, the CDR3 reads TGTGCCACCAGTGCGGACTCCAGGGGATACAATGAGCAGTTCTTC.

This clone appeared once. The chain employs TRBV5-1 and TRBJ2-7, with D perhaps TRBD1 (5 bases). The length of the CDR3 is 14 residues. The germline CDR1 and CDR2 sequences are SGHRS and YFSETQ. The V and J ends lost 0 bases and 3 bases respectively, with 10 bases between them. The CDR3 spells CASSLDARDYEQYF. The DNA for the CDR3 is TGCGCCAGCAGCTTGGACGCCAGGGACTACGAGCAGTACTTC.

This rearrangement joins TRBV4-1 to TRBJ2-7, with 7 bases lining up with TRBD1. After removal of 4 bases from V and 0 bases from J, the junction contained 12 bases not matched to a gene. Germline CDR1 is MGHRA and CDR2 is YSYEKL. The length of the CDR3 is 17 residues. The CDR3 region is CASSPSASDRSSYEQYF. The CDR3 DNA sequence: TGCGCCAGCAGCCCTTCCGCTTCGGACAGGAGCTCCTACGAGCAGTACTTC.